These 3 T cell receptor beta chains share one sample of origin, sequenced in a study of CD8 T cells in ankylosing spondylitis. Via MiXCR, TCRdb re-called the 5' RACE reads, giving one row per CDR3 protein. The sample holds about 96,000 distinct CDR3 sequences, roughly 30% seen once. The sequenced sample consisted of blood, either unsorted or a sorted T cell fraction (not recorded which). These TCRs come from a male donor with ankylosing spondylitis or in good health (not recorded which).

The CDR3 coding sequence is TGCAGCGCAAGGACTAGCGGGGGGGTGGAGCAGTTCTTC. Amino acids: CSARTSGGVEQFF. V is TRBV29-1 and J is TRBJ2-1; 15 nucleotides line up with TRBD2. The CDR3 length is 13 residues. Germline CDR1 is SQVTM and CDR2 is ANQGSEA. The V gene end was trimmed by 7 bases and the J gene end by 10 bases; junction bases not matched to a gene: 5.

This clonotype was picked up a small number of times. This chain joins TRBV18 and TRBJ1-5, with D uncertain. Germline CDR1 is KGHSH and CDR2 is LQKENI. There are 15 residues in the CDR3. V dropped 3 bases and J dropped 3 bases, with 12 bases sitting between them. In DNA form, the CDR3 reads TGTGCCAGCTCACCCGCGGGGAGGGACAATCAGCCCCAGCATTTT. Amino acids: CASSPAGRDNQPQHF.

The V gene is TRBV11-1, the J gene TRBJ1-2; 9 nucleotides line up with TRBD1. The CDR3 has 16 amino acids. The ends lost 5 bases at V and 4 bases at J; junction bases unmatched: 11. Germline loops: CDR1 SGHAT, CDR2 FQDESV (reference sequence). The CDR3 is CASSPRSRDRVYGYTF. The DNA for the CDR3 is TGTGCCAGCAGCCCGAGAAGCCGGGACAGGGTCTATGGCTACACCTTC.